The 13 T cell receptor beta chains below all came from one sample that was sequenced in a study of identical twins. TCRdb reanalysed the 5' RACE reads using MiXCR and keeps one entry per CDR3 protein. The sample lists 350,000 to 600,000 distinct CDR3 sequences; 14% were seen once. This sample also appeared in a second study, on yellow fever vaccine responses in identical twins.

The sample consisted of CD4+ T cells sorted from blood. Receptors originate from a woman under 30 in good health.

The V and J genes are TRBV20-1 and TRBJ2-7; D is undetermined. CDR1 and CDR2 (germline): DFQATT, SNEGSKA (reference sequence). The CDR3 contains 13 residues. Trimming took off 1 base at V and 2 bases at J, with 9 bases between the two ends. The DNA of the CDR3 is TGCAGTGCTAGAGGCCCTCTAGCCTACGAGCAGTACTTC. It encodes CSARGPLAYEQYF.

This rearrangement joins TRBV6-1 to TRBJ2-5; D gene uncertain. Trimming cost V 6 bases and J 5 bases, with 10 bases left between them. This CDR3 is built from 12 residues. Germline assignment: CDR1 MNHNS and CDR2 SASEGT. The CDR3 protein is CASSMVFETQYF. Here the CDR3 DNA reads TGTGCCAGCAGCATGGTTTTCGAGACCCAGTACTTC.

This chain uses TRBV27 with TRBJ1-6, with D perhaps TRBD1 (5 bases). The CDR3 totals 14 residues. Per germline, CDR1 MNHEY and CDR2 SMNVEV (reference sequence). V was pared by 5 bases and J by 4 bases, with 9 bases between. CDR3 sequence reads: CASSPGRYNSPLHF. The CDR3 DNA is TGTGCCAGCAGTCCGGGACGTTATAATTCACCCCTCCACTTT.

Comment on this clonotype: Being one base from a much bigger clone, this may be a read error. The chain joins TRBV29-1 to TRBJ2-5, with D hard to call. Germline CDR1 SQVTM, CDR2 ANQGSEA. The CDR3 loop spans 13 amino acids. The CDR3 loop reads CSVELSRTETRYF. The DNA for the CDR3 is TGCAGCGTTGAACTAAGTCGAACAGAGACCCGGTACTTC.

The V call is TRBV7-3, the J call TRBJ1-1; D remains unclear. This CDR3 is built from 14 residues. Germline V gene data show CDR1 as SGHTA and CDR2 as FQGTGA. V was cut by 5 bases and J by 2 bases, with 12 bases left in between. CDR3 sequence: CASSVDGANTEAFF. In DNA form, the CDR3 reads TGTGCCAGCAGCGTGGACGGAGCAAACACTGAAGCTTTCTTT.

In its sample, this clonotype was seen once. For the CDR3, the DNA is TGTGCCAGCAGCTTTACACGGGGCGATGAGCAGTTCTTC. Its protein product is CASSFTRGDEQFF. This chain joins TRBV7-2 and TRBJ2-1; D is perhaps TRBD1 or TRBD2 (5 bases each). Trimming stripped 3 bases from V and 8 bases from J, with 11 bases between. The length of the CDR3 is 13 residues. The germline gives CDR1 SGHTA, CDR2 FQGNSA.

This clonotype was counted a few times. V and J are TRBV20-1 and TRBJ2-1, with 7 bases matching TRBD2. Germline CDR1 and CDR2: DFQATT and SNEGSKA (reference sequence). V lost 0 bases, J lost 5 bases, and 10 bases stayed unmatched. The CDR3 runs 16 residues. The CDR3 nucleotides read TGCAGTGCTAGAGATTTAGGCCGGGACTACAACAATGAGCAGTTCTTC. Protein sequence: CSARDLGRDYNNEQFF.

The rearrangement joins TRBV29-1 to TRBJ2-2; D is possibly TRBD2 (5 bases). The CDR3 loop spans 13 amino acids. Trimming pared 5 bases from V and 1 base from J, leaving 8 bases between. CDR1 SQVTM and CDR2 ANQGSEA come from the germline V gene. CDR3 protein: CSVQAVNTGELFF. In DNA form, the CDR3 reads TGCAGCGTTCAAGCGGTGAACACCGGGGAGCTGTTTTTT.

In its sample, this clonotype was seen a few times. This chain connects TRBV29-1 to TRBJ2-1; the D gene is possibly TRBD1 (5 bases). The V gene lost 2 bases and the J gene lost 4 bases, with 9 bases spanning the gap. The CDR3 runs 13 residues. Germline CDR1 reads SQVTM; CDR2 reads ANQGSEA. CDR3: CSVETGKYNEQFF. The CDR3 DNA follows: TGCAGCGTTGAAACAGGAAAGTACAATGAGCAGTTCTTC.

The rearrangement joins TRBV6-2 or TRBV6-3 to TRBJ2-7, with 8 nucleotides matching TRBD1. Germline V gene data show CDR1 as MNHEY and CDR2 as SVGEGT. This CDR3 is built from 14 residues. J was trimmed by 3 bases and V by 5 bases; bases with no gene match: 6. The CDR3 loop is CASSPGGSFYEQYF. For the CDR3, the DNA is TGTGCCAGCAGTCCAGGGGGCTCGTTCTACGAGCAGTACTTC.

The genes are TRBV2 and TRBJ2-3, with D maybe TRBD1 (5 bases). V was cut by 1 base and J by 2 bases, with 10 bases left in between. The germline V gene has CDR1 SNHLY and CDR2 FYNNEI. The CDR3 is 15 amino acids. CDR3 residues: CASSEGTRTTDTQYF. The CDR3 coding sequence is TGTGCCAGCAGTGAAGGGACAAGAACCACAGATACGCAGTATTTT.

The chain combines TRBV20-1 with TRBJ2-7; D is unresolved. The CDR3 sequence is 13 residues long. Germline V gene data show CDR1 as DFQATT and CDR2 as SNEGSKA (reference sequence). Trimming took 4 bases from V and 2 from J, leaving 12 bases between them. DNA for the CDR3: TGCAGTGCTACGGCCCGAGGCCCCTACGAGCAGTACTTC. It encodes CSATARGPYEQYF.

This clonotype was found a few times. The CDR3 loop is CSARDRGPQETQYF. For the CDR3, the DNA is TGCAGTGCTAGAGATAGGGGCCCACAAGAGACCCAGTACTTC. The chain has TRBV20-1 and TRBJ2-5, with D possibly TRBD1 on 5 matching bases. Germline values: CDR1 DFQATT, CDR2 SNEGSKA (reference sequence). Trimming took 0 bases from V and 2 from J, leaving 10 bases between them. The CDR3 extends over 14 amino acids.